This T cell receptor beta chain was documented in a study of shared clonotypes between healthy human individuals. The repertoire was sequenced with immunoSEQ multiplex PCR; TCRdb's copy has only in-frame clones and lacks some. The sample includes about 110,000 clones, approximately 70% of them seen just once. Germline V gene lookup returns CDR1 MDHEN and CDR2 SYDVKM. The V end lost 8 bases, the J end lost 7 bases, and 23 bases lay between the germline ends. The CDR3 contains 15 residues. The TCR comes from a young woman in good health. The sequenced sample consisted of memory CD8+ T cells sorted from blood. The subset denotes: CD45RO+ cells pooled with CCR7-negative TemRA cells. This sequence joins TRBV28 and TRBJ1-1; no clear D gene. The CDR3 nucleotides read TGTGCCAGCCATTTTGTTCGGCGCATTTTGGGTGAAGCTTTCTTT. Translating it yields CASHFVRRILGEAFF.